This T cell receptor (beta chain) was identified during a study of OX40 agonist ivuxolimab in advanced cancers. Study conclusions and caveats: At doses 0.1 to 3.0 mg/kg, CD4+ and CD8+ clones expanded.

Trimming cost V 5 bases and J 7 bases, with 14 bases left between them. Germline V CDR1 and CDR2: SGHDN, FVKESK. The CDR3 loop spans 13 amino acids. Of note for this clone: Its cognate antigen is unknown.

TCRdb's copy holds only in-frame clones and misses some; the assay was immunoSEQ multiplex PCR. The data hold tens of thousands of clones, with roughly 91% observed a single time. The chain links TRBV14 to TRBJ1-2, with a possible D match to TRBD1 (5 bases). Sequencing used CD4+ or CD8+ T cells sorted from blood, obtained in a trial of the OX40 agonist ivuxolimab. This clonotype was obtained from an adult with an advanced solid tumor such as melanoma, head and neck, liver or kidney cancer. The CDR3 DNA sequence: TGTGCCAGCAGCTCAATTAAGAGGGGTGGCTACACCTTC. Protein: CASSSIKRGGYTF.